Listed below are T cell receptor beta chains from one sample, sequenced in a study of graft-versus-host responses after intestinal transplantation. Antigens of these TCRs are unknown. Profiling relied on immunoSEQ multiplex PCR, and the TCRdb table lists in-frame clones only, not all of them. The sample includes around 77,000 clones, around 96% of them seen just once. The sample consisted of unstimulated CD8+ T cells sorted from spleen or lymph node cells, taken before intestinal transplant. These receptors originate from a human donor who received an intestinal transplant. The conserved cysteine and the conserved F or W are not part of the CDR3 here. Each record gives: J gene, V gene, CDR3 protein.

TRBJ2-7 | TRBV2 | ASSGSPRAKSYEQY
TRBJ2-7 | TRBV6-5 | ASSFVPGDYEQY
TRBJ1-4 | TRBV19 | ASRSSGYEKLF
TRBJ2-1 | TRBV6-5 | ASIDRGEGNEQF
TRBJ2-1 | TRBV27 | ASSPSGSRGEQF
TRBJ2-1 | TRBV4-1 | ASSQEGPGLASDNEQF
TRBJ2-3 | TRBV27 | ASSPGTFTDTQY
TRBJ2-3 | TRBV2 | ASPLGRESTDTQY
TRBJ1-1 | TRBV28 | ASSLLGETDTEAF
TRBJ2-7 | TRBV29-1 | SVTGTSGRAYEQY
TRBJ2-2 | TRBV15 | ATSRVEGASTGELF
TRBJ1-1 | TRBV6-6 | ASSYEGTVNTEAF
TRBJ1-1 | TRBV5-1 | ASTLTGQGGGTEAF
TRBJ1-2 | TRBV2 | ASSEAGRANYGYT
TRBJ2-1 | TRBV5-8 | ASSLAGTREWGNEQF
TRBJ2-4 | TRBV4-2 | ASRGVGDIQY
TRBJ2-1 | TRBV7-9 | ASSLVRTSGFRDEQF
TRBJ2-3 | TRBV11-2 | ASRGGTDTQY
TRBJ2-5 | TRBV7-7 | ASSVKGYKETQY
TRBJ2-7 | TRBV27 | ASSLDWNYEQY
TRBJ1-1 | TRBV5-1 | ASSPQHPNTEAF
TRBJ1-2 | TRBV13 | ASSLVRDRTNYGYT
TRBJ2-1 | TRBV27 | ASSADRDRGYNSYNEQF
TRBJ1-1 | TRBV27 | ASTERARGSEAF
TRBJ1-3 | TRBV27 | ASLLDSSGNTIY
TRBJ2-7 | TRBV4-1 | ASSQVLRDNSYEQY
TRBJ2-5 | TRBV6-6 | ASLEGGSKTQY
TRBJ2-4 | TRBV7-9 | ASSYNRGDIQY
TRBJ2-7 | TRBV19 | ASSIRVARSRDEQY
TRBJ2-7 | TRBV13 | ASSLIGGSVYEQY
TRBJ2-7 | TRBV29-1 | SVEGLSYEQY
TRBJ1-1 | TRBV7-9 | ASSPVLDTEAF
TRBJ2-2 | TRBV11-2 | ASSLGGSGRARTGELF
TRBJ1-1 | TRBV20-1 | SGRFEAF
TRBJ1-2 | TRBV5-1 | ASSLHSPTGDFYGYT
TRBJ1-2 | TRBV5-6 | ASSLGRDRGLANYGYT
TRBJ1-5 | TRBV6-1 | ASSEEGNSNQPQH
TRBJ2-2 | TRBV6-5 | ASRTSPNTGELF
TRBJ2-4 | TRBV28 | ASSLMQREGGQY
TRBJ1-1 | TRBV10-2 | ASSESAGGNTEAF
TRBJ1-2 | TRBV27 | ASSSFQGANDGYT
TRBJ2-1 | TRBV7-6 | ASSLEADSYNEQF
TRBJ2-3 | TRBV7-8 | ASSLGRTDTQY